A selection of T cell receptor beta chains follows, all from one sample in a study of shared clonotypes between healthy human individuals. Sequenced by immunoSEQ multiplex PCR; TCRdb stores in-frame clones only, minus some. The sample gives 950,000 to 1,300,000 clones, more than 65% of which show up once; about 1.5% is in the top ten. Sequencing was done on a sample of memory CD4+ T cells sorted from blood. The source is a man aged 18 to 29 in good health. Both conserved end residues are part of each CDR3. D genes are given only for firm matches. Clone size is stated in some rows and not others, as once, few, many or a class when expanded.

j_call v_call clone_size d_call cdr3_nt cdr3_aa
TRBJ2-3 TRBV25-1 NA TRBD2 TGTGCCAGCAGTGAATACGGGATAGCGGGAGTAGAAGATACGCAGTATTTT CASSEYGIAGVEDTQYF
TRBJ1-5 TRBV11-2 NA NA TGTGCCAGCAGCTCCAGCCCCAATCAACCCCAGCATTTT CASSSSPNQPQHF
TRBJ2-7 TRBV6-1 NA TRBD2 TGTGCCAGCAGTGCGGGACTAGCGAACTACGAGCAGTACTTC CASSAGLANYEQYF
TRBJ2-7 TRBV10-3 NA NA TGTGCCAGCCTGGGAAGCGATTCCCCCTACGAGCAGTACTTC CASLGSDSPYEQYF
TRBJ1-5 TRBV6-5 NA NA TGTGCCAGCAGCCCGTATAAGGACAACGAGCCCCAGCATTTT CASSPYKDNEPQHF
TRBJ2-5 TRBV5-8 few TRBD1 TGTGCCAGCAGTACGACCGACAGGGGGGAGACCCAGTACTTC CASSTTDRGETQYF
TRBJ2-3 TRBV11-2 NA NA TGTGCCAGCAGCTTAGGGGGCGGATTAAGCACAGATACGCAGTATTTT CASSLGGGLSTDTQYF
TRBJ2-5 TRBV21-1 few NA TGTGCCAGCAGCAAAGGGGTTCGGCTCGGGACCCAGTACTTC CASSKGVRLGTQYF
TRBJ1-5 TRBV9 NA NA TGTGCCAGCAGCCCGTCCGACAGGCCTCAGCCCCAGCATTTT CASSPSDRPQPQHF
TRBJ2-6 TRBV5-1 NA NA TGCGCCAGCAGAGGTTCCGGGGCCAACGTCCTGACTTTC CASRGSGANVLTF
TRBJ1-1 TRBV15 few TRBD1 TGTGCCACCAGCAGAGACTCCGGGACAGGGGGCACTGAAGCTTTCTTT CATSRDSGTGGTEAFF
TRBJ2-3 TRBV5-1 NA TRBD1 TGCGCCAGCAGCTCTGGACAGGCGAGCACAGATACGCAGTATTTT CASSSGQASTDTQYF